These T cell receptor beta chains were read from a single sample in a study of T cell repertoires in cytomegalovirus infection. MiXCR, run by TCRdb on the reads, gives a single entry per CDR3 protein. The sample carries over 300,000 distinct CDR3 sequences, over 7.5% recorded once. The specimen was PBMCs. The receptors were gathered from a human donor in good health (CMV status not recorded). Some clones in this sample may be carry-over from other donors' samples. Each CDR3 is given with its conserved first and last residue. The D gene is left open where the match is weak. Clone size is stated in some rows and not others, as once, few, many or a class when expanded.

V	D	J	size	DNA	CDR3
TRBV7-9	.	TRBJ2-3	.	TGTGCCAGCAGCCCATCCAAGGGTACGCAGTATTTT	CASSPSKGTQYF
TRBV28	.	TRBJ2-7	few	TGTGCCAGCAGATCTTACGAGCAGTACTTC	CASRSYEQYF
TRBV20-1	TRBD1	TRBJ1-1	many	TGCAGTGCTAGACGCCGGGACAGGGTTGCGATGAACACTGAAGCTTTCTTT	CSARRRDRVAMNTEAFF
TRBV7-2	TRBD2	TRBJ2-5	many	TGTGCCAGCAGTTTCCGAGCGGGGCGCGGGGCAGAGACCCAGTACTTC	CASSFRAGRGAETQYF
TRBV6-6	.	TRBJ1-6	few	TGTGCCAGCAGTTACTCGACGGGAGCGGCAAGCTCCTATAATTCACCCCTCCACTTT	CASSYSTGAASSYNSPLHF
TRBV3-1	.	TRBJ1-6	.	TGTGCCAGCAGCCCCTTATCTCGAGTGTCACCCCTCCACTTT	CASSPLSRVSPLHF
TRBV7-4	.	TRBJ2-1	.	TGTGCCAGCAGCGGCAGCATTACCGTCTACAATGAGCAGTTCTTC	CASSGSITVYNEQFF
TRBV19	.	TRBJ1-5	.	TGTGCCAGTAGTATGGGACACGGTAATCAGCCCCAGCATTTT	CASSMGHGNQPQHF
TRBV12-5	TRBD2	TRBJ2-1	few	TGTGCTAGTGGTCCCAGTGCTAGCGGGACCAAATACAATGAGCAGTTCTTC	CASGPSASGTKYNEQFF
TRBV12-3/TRBV12-4	.	TRBJ2-6	many	TGTGCCAGCAGTTTAGCGGTCCTAGCTGGGGCCAACGTCCTGACTTTC	CASSLAVLAGANVLTF
TRBV5-1	.	TRBJ2-3	.	TGCGCCAGCAGCCCGACTGGCTTCACAGATACGCAGTATTTT	CASSPTGFTDTQYF
TRBV7-9	TRBD1	TRBJ1-4	many	TGTGCCAGCAGCCCGGGGACAGCTTCTAATGAAAAACTGTTTTTT	CASSPGTASNEKLFF
TRBV7-2	.	TRBJ2-3	many	TGTGCCAGCAGGGACGAGACAGATACGCAGTATTTT	CASRDETDTQYF
TRBV6-5	TRBD2	TRBJ2-2	.	TGTGCCAGCTCTAGGGCGAGCGGGGGGCCCGGGGAGCTGTTTTTT	CASSRASGGPGELFF
TRBV20-1	.	TRBJ2-3	many	TGCAGTGCTAGAGATCGGGTGGGCAGAGATACGCAGTATTTT	CSARDRVGRDTQYF
TRBV19	.	TRBJ2-2	many	TGTGCCAGTACAGGAACCGGGGAGCTGTTTTTT	CASTGTGELFF
TRBV11-2	TRBD2	TRBJ2-7	.	TGTGCCAGCAGCCAGGGACTAAAGAACCTCTACGAGCAGTACTTC	CASSQGLKNLYEQYF
TRBV12-3/TRBV12-4	TRBD1	TRBJ2-7	once	TGTGCCAGCAGTTTCTCTCCGGGACAGGGTGGCGAGCAGTACTTC	CASSFSPGQGGEQYF
TRBV12-3/TRBV12-4	.	TRBJ1-6	many	TGTGCCAGCAGCCTTCTAACAGGGAATTCACCCCTCCACTTT	CASSLLTGNSPLHF
TRBV6-6	.	TRBJ1-5	many	TGTGCCAGCAGTTACTCTCAGGGCTATCAGCCCCAGCATTTT	CASSYSQGYQPQHF
TRBV5-5	.	TRBJ1-1	.	TGTGCCAGCAGCCCTATTACAAACACTGAAGCTTTCTTT	CASSPITNTEAFF
TRBV7-2	.	TRBJ1-3	many	TGTGCCAGCAGCTTAGACAGGACCTCTGGAAACACCATATATTTT	CASSLDRTSGNTIYF
TRBV4-3	.	TRBJ2-2	many	TGCGCCAGCAGCCAACTGAGATTACAGGGAGTCGCCAACGGGGAGCTGTTTTTT	CASSQLRLQGVANGELFF
TRBV3-1	.	TRBJ1-1	.	TGTGCCAGCAGCCAAGAGGAGAGCCTGAACACTGAAGCTTTCTTT	CASSQEESLNTEAFF
TRBV7-6	TRBD2	TRBJ2-3	few	TGTGCCAGCATCCGACTAGCGGGAGTATTGGTAACAGATACGCAGTATTTT	CASIRLAGVLVTDTQYF
TRBV28	.	TRBJ2-5	many	TGTGCCAGCAGTCCAGCCGGGGCGGCGGGTCAAGAGACCCAGTACTTC	CASSPAGAAGQETQYF
TRBV28	.	TRBJ2-5	.	TGTGCCAGCAGTTTACCTCCGGACGGGCCACAAGAGACCCAGTACTTC	CASSLPPDGPQETQYF
TRBV7-2	.	TRBJ2-4	many	TGTGCCAGCAGCCACCCCAAAAACATTCAGTACTTC	CASSHPKNIQYF
TRBV28	.	TRBJ1-2	.	TGTGCCAGCGCAAATAACTATGGCTACACCTTC	CASANNYGYTF
TRBV12-3/TRBV12-4	TRBD2	TRBJ2-5	many	TGTGCCAGCAGTTTTACGTTGGCCAGCGGGGGGCTACAAGAGACCCAGTACTTC	CASSFTLASGGLQETQYF
TRBV7-2	TRBD2	TRBJ2-3	.	TGTGCCAGCAGCTTCTTGGGACTAGTGGCAGATACGCAGTATTTT	CASSFLGLVADTQYF
TRBV7-3	.	TRBJ2-1	few	TGTGCCAGCAGCTTAATGGCGGCCATCGGGAATGAGCAGTTCTTC	CASSLMAAIGNEQFF
TRBV7-6	TRBD2	TRBJ2-1	few	TGTGCCAGCAGCTTAGAGGCTAGCGGGGCCCGCAATGAGCAGTTCTTC	CASSLEASGARNEQFF
TRBV7-2	.	TRBJ2-3	.	TGTGCCAGCACCCTTTACGATACGCAGTATTTT	CASTLYDTQYF
TRBV7-8	TRBD1	TRBJ2-7	many	TGTGCCAGCAGCTCGGACAGGAGCTCCTACGAGCAGTACTTC	CASSSDRSSYEQYF
TRBV2	.	TRBJ2-2	few	TGTGCCAGCAGTATCCGGACGGATAACACCGGGGAGCTGTTTTTT	CASSIRTDNTGELFF
TRBV7-2	.	TRBJ2-1	many	TGTGCCAGCAGCTTAGGGTGGGGCTACAATGAGCAGTTCTTC	CASSLGWGYNEQFF
TRBV28	TRBD1	TRBJ1-1	many	TGTGCCAGCAGTAAGGGGGTGACAGGGACGCCGGAAGCTTTCTTT	CASSKGVTGTPEAFF
TRBV7-2	TRBD2	TRBJ2-5	.	TGTGCCAGCAGCTTAACCCTAGCGGGCCTGCTTGAGACCCAGTACTTC	CASSLTLAGLLETQYF
TRBV2	.	TRBJ2-3	few	TGTGCCAGCAGTGTAGTGCGGGGAGGCACAGATACGCAGTATTTT	CASSVVRGGTDTQYF
TRBV7-2	.	TRBJ2-7	.	TGTGCCAGCAGCTTGAATAGCGGCTACGAGCAGTACTTC	CASSLNSGYEQYF
TRBV27	.	TRBJ1-1	many	TGTGCCAGCAGCCCCTATGGGGGAAGGATGAACACTGAAGCTTTCTTT	CASSPYGGRMNTEAFF
TRBV2	TRBD1	TRBJ2-1	many	TGTGCCAGCATGACAGGGAACTTGAATGAGCAGTTCTTC	CASMTGNLNEQFF
TRBV4-3	.	TRBJ2-1	many	TGCGCCAGCAGCCAAGAACAGGGCTCCTACAATGAGCAGTTCTTC	CASSQEQGSYNEQFF
TRBV7-2	TRBD2	TRBJ2-5	many	TGTGCCAGCAGCCAAGTCTATGGGAGGGCGGGCGAGACCCAGTACTTC	CASSQVYGRAGETQYF
TRBV4-1	TRBD1	TRBJ2-7	.	TGCGCCAGCAGCGCGGACAGGGGATCGGGCGAGCAGTACTTC	CASSADRGSGEQYF